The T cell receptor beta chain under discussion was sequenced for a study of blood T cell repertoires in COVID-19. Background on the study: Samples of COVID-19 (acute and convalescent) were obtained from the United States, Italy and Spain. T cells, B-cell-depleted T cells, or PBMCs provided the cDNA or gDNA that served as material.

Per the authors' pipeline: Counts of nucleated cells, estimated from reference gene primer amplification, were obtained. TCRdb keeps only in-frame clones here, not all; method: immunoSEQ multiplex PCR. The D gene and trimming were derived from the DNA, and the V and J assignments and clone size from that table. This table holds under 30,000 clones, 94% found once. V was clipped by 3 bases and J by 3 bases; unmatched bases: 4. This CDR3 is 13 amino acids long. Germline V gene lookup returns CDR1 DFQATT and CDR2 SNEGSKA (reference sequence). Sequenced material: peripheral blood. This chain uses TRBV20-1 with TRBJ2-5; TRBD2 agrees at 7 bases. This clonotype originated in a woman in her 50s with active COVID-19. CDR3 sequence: CSASGGGEETQYF. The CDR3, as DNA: TGCAGTGCTAGTGGGGGAGGGGAAGAGACCCAGTACTTC.